These T cell receptor beta chains were read from a single sample in a study of T-cell reconstitution after alpha-beta-depleted transplantation in children. TCRdb reprocessed the PCR reads via MiXCR and lists one record per CDR3 protein. The table records 300,000 to 350,000 distinct CDR3 sequences, about 16% of them present only once. This specimen consisted of PBMCs, mostly from graft donor cells, obtained 360 days after TCRalphabeta/CD19-depleted stem cell transplant. Source of these receptors: a male patient aged 2-15 years who had a stem cell transplant for acute lymphoblastic leukemia, so the T cells may come from the graft donor. Each CDR3 is given with its conserved first and last residue. D genes are given only for firm matches. The size of a clone is reported for some rows only, either as once, few or many, or as a class for expanded clones.

V gene	J gene	clone size	D gene	CDR3 protein	CDR3 DNA
TRBV7-3	TRBJ2-3	few	TRBD1	CASSLTGTGQGTPSTDTQYF	TGTGCCAGCAGCTTAACCGGAACGGGACAGGGTACCCCCAGCACAGATACGCAGTATTTT
TRBV5-1	TRBJ1-4	.	.	CASSGGRGGSHNEKLFF	TGCGCCAGCAGCGGCGGCCGAGGAGGGAGCCATAATGAAAAACTGTTTTTT
TRBV7-6	TRBJ2-3	few	TRBD2	CASSRYGTSGTDTQYF	TGTGCCAGCAGCCGTTATGGGACTAGCGGCACAGATACGCAGTATTTT
TRBV15	TRBJ2-7	.	.	CATSRAFGYEQYF	TGTGCCACCAGCAGAGCGTTCGGCTACGAGCAGTACTTC
TRBV9	TRBJ2-3	few	TRBD2	CASSATTSGRATDTQYF	TGTGCCAGCAGCGCAACCACTAGCGGGAGGGCGACAGATACGCAGTATTTT
TRBV5-1	TRBJ1-6	few	.	CASSLTRSSYNSPLHF	TGCGCCAGCAGCTTGACCAGGAGCTCCTATAATTCACCCCTCCACTTT
TRBV15	TRBJ2-2	few	TRBD2	CATSRDEGWLAGLNTGELFF	TGTGCCACCAGCAGAGATGAGGGGTGGCTAGCGGGCCTTAACACCGGGGAGCTGTTTTTT
TRBV7-8	TRBJ1-6	.	.	CASSFRGRDSPLHF	TGTGCCAGCAGTTTCAGGGGAAGAGATTCACCCCTCCACTTT
TRBV7-9	TRBJ2-7	many	.	CASSYPHGEQYF	TGTGCCAGCAGCTATCCCCACGGGGAGCAGTACTTC
TRBV11-2	TRBJ2-3	few	TRBD2	CASSLGPSLAGGPDTQYF	TGTGCCAGCAGCTTAGGCCCCAGCCTAGCGGGAGGGCCGGATACGCAGTATTTT
TRBV7-9	TRBJ2-7	.	.	CASSLDPTYYEQYF	TGTGCCAGCAGCTTAGACCCGACGTACTACGAGCAGTACTTC
TRBV18	TRBJ2-7	few	.	CASSERAGAPYEQYF	TGTGCCAGCTCCGAACGTGCGGGGGCCCCCTACGAGCAGTACTTC
TRBV20-1	TRBJ2-2	few	.	CSASPPATGELFF	TGCAGTGCTAGCCCCCCAGCCACCGGGGAGCTGTTTTTT
TRBV5-6	TRBJ1-2	few	.	CASSLGGRNGYTF	TGTGCCAGCAGCTTGGGGGGGCGTAATGGCTACACCTTC
TRBV6-5	TRBJ2-7	.	TRBD2	CASSYSSSGVTYEQYF	TGTGCCAGCAGTTACTCATCTAGCGGGGTTACCTACGAGCAGTACTTC
TRBV15	TRBJ2-7	.	TRBD2	CATSRGSGRYYEQYF	TGTGCCACCAGCAGAGGTAGCGGGAGGTACTACGAGCAGTACTTC
TRBV20-1	TRBJ2-5	.	TRBD2	CSARDGRAGETQYF	TGCAGTGCTAGAGATGGGAGGGCCGGGGAGACCCAGTACTTC
TRBV5-1	TRBJ1-4	.	TRBD1	CASSTGGSIRGNEKLFF	TGCGCCAGCAGTACAGGGGGCTCAATCCGGGGGAATGAAAAACTGTTTTTT